This TCR beta chain came from a study of shared clonotypes between healthy human individuals. General study points: The small donor group covered limited genetic and exposure diversity. Lower generation probabilities were found for non-shared clonotypes than for those shared by all four donors.

Notes on this clone: Its antigen is not identified.

The study ran the assay at deep level. The table came from immunoSEQ multiplex PCR; TCRdb's copy has only in-frame clones and leaves some out. The sample lists approximately 1.5 million clones, approximately 98.5% occurring once. Germline V gene data show CDR1 as SGHTA and CDR2 as FQGNSA. The CDR3 is 13 residues long. V was clipped by 2 bases and J by 5 bases, with 9 bases between them. Sequenced: naive CD4+ T cells sorted from blood. The subset here: CD45RA+ positively selected. This clonotype was obtained from a young man in good health. The rearrangement joins TRBV7-2 to TRBJ1-2, with D uncertain. Written as DNA, the CDR3 is TGTGCCAGCAGCTTATTCAGGAAATATGGCTACACCTTC. Its protein product is CASSLFRKYGYTF.